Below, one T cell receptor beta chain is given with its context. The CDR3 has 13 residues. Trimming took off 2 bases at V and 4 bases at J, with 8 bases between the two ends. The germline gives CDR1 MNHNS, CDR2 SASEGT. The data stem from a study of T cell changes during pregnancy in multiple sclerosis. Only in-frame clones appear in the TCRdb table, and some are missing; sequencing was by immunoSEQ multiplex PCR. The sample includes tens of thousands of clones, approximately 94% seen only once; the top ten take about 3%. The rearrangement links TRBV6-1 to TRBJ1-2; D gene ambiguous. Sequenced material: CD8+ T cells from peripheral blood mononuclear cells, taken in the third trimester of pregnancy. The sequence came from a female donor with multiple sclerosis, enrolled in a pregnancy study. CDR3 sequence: CASSETTGYGYTF. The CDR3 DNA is TGTGCCAGCAGTGAAACGACGGGCTATGGCTACACCTTC.